The T cell receptor (beta chain) under discussion was sequenced for a study of shared clonotypes between healthy human individuals. The data were produced by immunoSEQ multiplex PCR, yet TCRdb's version contains in-frame clones alone and is incomplete. The repertoire holds over a million clones, over 95% seen once, with 0.95% to 1.5% in the top ten. The CDR3 totals 14 residues. Germline assignment: CDR1 LNHDA and CDR2 SQIVND (reference sequence). The germline V and J ends were trimmed by 5 bases and 0 bases, with 8 bases remaining between them. Note on this clone: The sample carries other DNA sequences with the same CDR3.

This chain links TRBV19 with TRBJ2-1; D call uncertain. This clonotype was obtained from a man aged 30-40 years in good health. The sequencing sample was made of naive CD4+ T cells sorted from blood. Described subset: CD45RA+ positively selected. CDR3 in amino acids: CASSRQSSYNEQFF. DNA of the CDR3: TGTGCCAGTAGTCGACAAAGCTCCTACAATGAGCAGTTCTTC.